The source of this T cell receptor beta chain is a study of blood T cell repertoires in COVID-19. As for the study in general: Donors in the United States, Italy and Spain gave samples during acute or convalescent COVID-19.

Original data processing: Counts of nucleated cells, estimated from reference gene primer amplification, were obtained. Only in-frame clones appear in the TCRdb table, and some are missing; sequencing was by immunoSEQ multiplex PCR. V and J calls and clone size are as listed in that table; D and trimming were resolved from the DNA. Here the sample spans 150,000 or so clones, roughly 85% being singletons. This clone was observed once. Germline CDR1 and CDR2: ENHRY and SYGVKD. V gave up 4 bases and J gave up 1 base; unmatched junction bases: 4. This CDR3 contains 16 residues. Followed over time, Seattle patients had been enrolled while infection was active.

This TCR derives from a woman aged 50 to 65 with COVID-19, enrolled during active disease. The V and J genes are TRBV10-3 and TRBJ1-3; 10 nucleotides agree with TRBD1. The specimen was peripheral blood. The CDR3 region has the DNA TGTGCCATCAGTGGCGGGGACAGGGGATCTGGAAACACCATATATTTT. Its translation is CAISGGDRGSGNTIYF.